This is a list of T cell receptor beta chains from one sample in a study of molecular identifiers for immune sequencing clone quantification. TCRdb re-called the PCR reads with MiXCR, one entry per CDR3 protein. The sample yields about 640,000 distinct CDR3 sequences, less than 20% seen once. The source material was naive CD8+ T cells from blood, with Jurkat cell RNA spiked in. The receptors shown here come from a human donor in good health. Some libraries in this study had Jurkat cell RNA spiked in. Both conserved end residues are part of each CDR3. Fields, in order: clone size, J gene, CDR3 length, D gene, V gene, CDR3 DNA, CDR3 protein. D genes are given only for firm matches. Only part of the rows carry a size: once, few, many, or a class if the clone is expanded.

many	TRBJ1-1	11	NA	TRBV7-2	TGTGCCAGCACCAATCAACGAGAAGCTTTCTTT	CASTNQREAFF
few	TRBJ1-2	13	NA	TRBV27	TGTGCCAGCAGTTTTGGGGAAAACTATGGCTACACCTTC	CASSFGENYGYTF
many	TRBJ2-7	12	NA	TRBV20-1	TGCAGTGGACAGGTTATAGCCTACGAGCAGTACTTC	CSGQVIAYEQYF
NA	TRBJ2-7	17	TRBD1	TRBV19	TGTACCAGTTCCTCATCAAGCTCAGGACAGGCATGGTACGAGCAGTACTTC	CTSSSSSSGQAWYEQYF
many	TRBJ2-3	18	NA	TRBV19	TGTGCCAGTAGTATAACGTCGTGGGGGGGCCAAGAACCAGATACGCAGTATTTT	CASSITSWGGQEPDTQYF
NA	TRBJ2-1	18	TRBD2	TRBV4-1	TGCGTCAGCAGCCAAGGGCCCCCCGGGACTAGTTTCTCCCATGAGCAGTTCTTC	CVSSQGPPGTSFSHEQFF
many	TRBJ2-3	12	NA	TRBV29-1	TGCAGCGCCCAAAACGGGGCCGATACGCAGTATTTT	CSAQNGADTQYF
NA	TRBJ2-2	17	NA	TRBV3-1	TGTGCCAGCAGCCAAGATTCAGAGAGGGGCCACACCGGGGAGCTGTTTTTT	CASSQDSERGHTGELFF
NA	TRBJ2-1	17	TRBD2	TRBV20-1	TGCAGTGCTAGGGGACTAGCGGGGGGGCCCTCCTACAATGAGCAGTTCTTC	CSARGLAGGPSYNEQFF
many	TRBJ2-7	12	NA	TRBV7-9	TGTGCCAGCAGCCGGGCACAGGACGAGCAGTACTTC	CASSRAQDEQYF
few	TRBJ2-7	13	NA	TRBV10-3	TGTGCCATCAGTGGGACAGCGACCTACGAGCAGTACTTC	CAISGTATYEQYF
NA	TRBJ2-3	18	TRBD2	TRBV5-4	TGTGCCAGCAGCTTTGAACTAGCGGGAGGGCCGAGCACAGATGCGCAGTATTTT	CASSFELAGGPSTDAQYF
many	TRBJ2-7	15	TRBD2	TRBV19	TGTGCCAGTAGACCTAGCGGGGTCACACACTACGAGCAGTACTTC	CASRPSGVTHYEQYF
many	TRBJ2-1	14	TRBD1	TRBV6-6	TGTGCCAGCAGTTACTTGACAGGGTTCTATGAGCAGTTCTTC	CASSYLTGFYEQFF
many	TRBJ2-1	13	NA	TRBV12-3/TRBV12-4	TGTGCCAGCAGTTTGGGGATTTCCAATGAGCAGTTCTTC	CASSLGISNEQFF
few	TRBJ2-5	15	TRBD2	TRBV6-2/TRBV6-3	TGTGCCAGCAGTTACTCAGGGAGGGCTCAAGAGACCCAGTACTTC	CASSYSGRAQETQYF
few	TRBJ2-3	16	TRBD2	TRBV27	TGTGCCAGCAGTCCTCTAGCGGGGAGTCGAACAGATACGCAGTATTTT	CASSPLAGSRTDTQYF
NA	TRBJ2-7	16	NA	TRBV7-9	TGTGCCAGCAGCTTAGTTGGCGGGACGGCTTCCTACGAGCAGTACTTC	CASSLVGGTASYEQYF
many	TRBJ1-1	14	NA	TRBV4-1	TGCGCCAGCAGCCCCAGTCAGGGCGACACTGAAGCTTTCTTT	CASSPSQGDTEAFF
NA	TRBJ2-7	14	NA	TRBV15	TGTGCCACCAGCACCAGGGCGGCCTCCTACGAGCAGTACTTC	CATSTRAASYEQYF
many	TRBJ2-7	14	NA	TRBV6-5	TGTGCCAGCAGTTATTTAGGGGTAGGCTACGAGCAGTACTTC	CASSYLGVGYEQYF
NA	TRBJ2-3	13	NA	TRBV10-3	TGTGCCATCGGTGAGATGGGGGCAGATACGCAGTATTTT	CAIGEMGADTQYF
many	TRBJ2-1	12	NA	TRBV6-5	TGTGCCAGCAAGGGAGACTACAATGAGCAGTTCTTC	CASKGDYNEQFF
few	TRBJ2-7	14	NA	TRBV10-3	TGTGCCATCAGTAGTAGAGGCGTCCCCTACGAGCAGTACTTC	CAISSRGVPYEQYF
NA	TRBJ2-1	18	TRBD2	TRBV7-8	TGTGCCAGCAGCTTAATTTTCGTTAGCGGGGGATCCAGCGATGAGCAGTTCTTC	CASSLIFVSGGSSDEQFF
few	TRBJ2-7	16	TRBD2	TRBV5-4	TGTGCCAGCAGCTCCGGGACTAGCGGGAGTCGCTACGAGCAGTACTTC	CASSSGTSGSRYEQYF
NA	TRBJ2-5	18	NA	TRBV4-3	TGCGCCAGCAGCCAAGTCGGGTTCGGACTGGCGGGCCAAGAGGCCCAGTACTTC	CASSQVGFGLAGQEAQYF
NA	TRBJ1-2	12	NA	TRBV5-1	TGCGCCAGCAGCTTGTCTACAAATGGCTACACCTTC	CASSLSTNGYTF
NA	TRBJ1-2	13	NA	TRBV28	TGTGCCAGCAGCCAGGGGTTTGGTTATGGCTACACCTTC	CASSQGFGYGYTF
few	TRBJ1-4	15	TRBD1	TRBV13	TGTGCCAGCAGCTTTAGGGGGACAGGGGGTGAAAAACTGTTTTTT	CASSFRGTGGEKLFF
many	TRBJ1-1	13	TRBD1	TRBV19	TGTGCCAGTAGTATAGGACAGGGGGCTGAAGCTTTCTTT	CASSIGQGAEAFF
many	TRBJ2-2	14	NA	TRBV12-3/TRBV12-4	TGTGCCAGCAGTGTATACAAGAACACCGGGGAGCTGTTTTTT	CASSVYKNTGELFF
many	TRBJ2-5	17	NA	TRBV4-3	TGCGCCAGCAGCCAAGAACGTAGTACAGGGACCGTAGAGACCCAGTACTTC	CASSQERSTGTVETQYF
NA	TRBJ1-5	12	NA	TRBV19	TGTGCCAGTAGTCCTACAGGGCCGCCCCAGCATTTT	CASSPTGPPQHF
many	TRBJ1-1	12	NA	TRBV20-1	TGCAGTGCGGATGGTTTGAACACTGAAGCTTTCTTT	CSADGLNTEAFF
many	TRBJ2-1	15	TRBD2	TRBV7-9	TGTGCCAGCAGCTCCCAGCGGGGGACCTACAATGAGCAGTTCTTC	CASSSQRGTYNEQFF
NA	TRBJ1-3	13	TRBD1	TRBV29-1	TGCAGCGCCCTGACAGGGTCAGGAAACACCATATATTTT	CSALTGSGNTIYF
few	TRBJ2-1	15	TRBD1	TRBV6-2/TRBV6-3	TGTGCCAGCAGGAACGGGGACAGGGGGCACAATGAGCAGTTCTTC	CASRNGDRGHNEQFF
many	TRBJ1-4	16	NA	TRBV5-6	TGTGCCAGCAGCTTGGCAGCAGGAGCAACTAATGAAAAACTGTTTTTT	CASSLAAGATNEKLFF
few	TRBJ2-7	13	TRBD2	TRBV3-1	TGTGCCAGCAGCCAAGGGACTAGTAACGAGCAGTACTTC	CASSQGTSNEQYF
NA	TRBJ2-3	15	TRBD1	TRBV27	TGTGCCAGCAGTTTAGTTCAGGGGGCGCAAGATACGCAGTATTTT	CASSLVQGAQDTQYF
many	TRBJ2-7	14	TRBD1	TRBV6-5	TGTGCCAGCAGCGAAACCGGGACAGGGAGAGAGCAGTACTTC	CASSETGTGREQYF
NA	TRBJ2-7	16	TRBD1	TRBV27	TGTGCCAGCAGTCTAGTCTCGCCAGGGGGCATCCACGAGCAGTACTTC	CASSLVSPGGIHEQYF
few	TRBJ2-7	12	TRBD1	TRBV19	TGTGCCAGTAGGACACAGGGGAACGAGCAGTACTTC	CASRTQGNEQYF
few	TRBJ2-1	14	NA	TRBV20-1	TGCAGTGCTAGAGATCATGAGGGCGGGAATGAGCAGTTCTTC	CSARDHEGGNEQFF
few	TRBJ2-7	15	TRBD1	TRBV30	TGTGCCTGGAACCCAGGACAGGGGGAATGGGGCGAGCAGTACTTC	CAWNPGQGEWGEQYF
NA	TRBJ2-5	13	NA	TRBV6-6	TGTGCCAGCAGTTCTTACAGGGTAGAGACCCAGTACTTC	CASSSYRVETQYF
few	TRBJ2-1	16	NA	TRBV11-3	TGTGCCAGCAGCTTAGCCACCCCCGGGACCGACAATGAGCAGTTCTTC	CASSLATPGTDNEQFF